There are a few counts of the clone carrying this T cell receptor beta chain. What it binds is not known. This specimen comes from a study of identical twins. Whole-study results and caveats: In drawing conclusions, the study used cross-sectional statistical analysis and did not follow the same donors. Carriage of fewer insertions was seen in abundant cord blood beta clonotypes, whereas memory repertoires showed none.

Unique molecular identifiers were in the cDNA, with template-switch universal primer binding. TCRdb itself ran the 5' RACE reads through MiXCR, one entry per CDR3 protein. The data hold about 900,000 distinct CDR3 sequences, with around 12% observed a single time. The V and J ends lost 5 bases and 4 bases respectively, with 11 bases between them. In germline, CDR1 is MDHEN, CDR2 SYDVKM. The CDR3 loop spans 13 amino acids. A further study also used this sample, focusing on yellow fever vaccine responses in identical twins. From that paper: Twins' vaccine T cell responses reportedly seemed partly convergent and partly personalized.

The rearrangement uses TRBV28 and TRBJ1-2, with D hard to call. The specimen sequenced was PBMCs. This sequence originates from a woman aged 18-29 years in good health. For the CDR3, the DNA is TGTGCCAGCAGTCTTGACTCTTCCTATGGCTACACCTTC. Amino acids: CASSLDSSYGYTF.